Below are 21 T cell receptor beta chains sequenced from a single sample in a study of OX40 agonist ivuxolimab in advanced cancers. Assay used: immunoSEQ multiplex PCR; TCRdb lists only in-frame clones, some missing. The sample consists of tens of thousands of clones, approximately 83% of them appearing once. Sequences were derived from CD4+ or CD8+ T cells sorted from blood, sampled in a trial of the OX40 agonist ivuxolimab. The receptors here all came from an adult with an advanced solid tumor such as melanoma, head and neck, liver or kidney cancer.

This chain connects TRBV4-2 to TRBJ2-3; D may be TRBD2 (6 bases). Trimming shortened V by 4 bases and J by 0 bases, and 14 bases separated the two germline ends. This CDR3 has 16 amino acids. Per the germline V gene, CDR1 is LGHNA and CDR2 is YNFKEQ. The CDR3 DNA sequence: TGTGCCAGCAGCCCCGGGACTTCTACTAGCACAGATACGCAGTATTTT. Amino acids: CASSPGTSTSTDTQYF.

The CDR3 DNA sequence: TGTGCCAGCAGTGAAACTAGCGGGGTCCTCGGGAATGAGCAGTTCTTC. It yields the protein CASSETSGVLGNEQFF. This chain joins TRBV28 and TRBJ2-1; 10 bases are shared with TRBD2. This CDR3 is 16 amino acids long. V shed 5 bases, J shed 7 bases, and the junction held 11 bases outside the gene matches. Per the germline V gene, CDR1 is MDHEN and CDR2 is SYDVKM.

This clone rates as medium-sized (0.01 to 0.1%). This chain connects TRBV6-1 to TRBJ2-3; 7 bases agree with TRBD1. The junction had 8 bases not matched to a gene; V was cut back by 8 bases and J by 6 bases. The CDR3 is 13 residues long. Germline V gene sequence: CDR1 MNHNS, CDR2 SASEGT. The DNA of the CDR3 is TGTGCCAGCGCCGACAGGGAAATCGATACGCAGTATTTT. Protein: CASADREIDTQYF.

The rearrangement joins TRBV6-9 to TRBJ1-1; D unclear. Trimming took off 3 bases at V and 5 bases at J, with 7 bases between the two ends. Looked up from germline, CDR1 is MNHGY and CDR2 is SVAAGI. The CDR3 is made up of 12 amino acids. The CDR3 sequence is CASSYGKTEAFF. As DNA, the CDR3 is TGTGCCAGCAGTTACGGAAAAACTGAAGCTTTCTTT.

The rearrangement uses TRBV11-2 and TRBJ2-3; D gene unclear. The germline V gene encodes CDR1 SGHAT and CDR2 FQNNGV. The CDR3 is 15 residues long. Between the trimmed V and J ends, which lost 4 bases and 4 bases, there was a span of 15 bases. The CDR3 loop is CASSYPLVGADTQYF. CDR3 nucleotides: TGTGCCAGCAGCTACCCCCTTGTGGGCGCAGATACGCAGTATTTT. The whole variable domain, filled in from reference TRBV11-2 and TRBJ2-3, reads EAGVAQSPRYKIIEKRQSVAFWCNPISGHATLYWYQQILGQGPKLLIQFQNNGVVDDSQLPKDRFSAERLKGVDSTLKIQPAKLEDSAVYLCASSYPLVGADTQYFGPGTRLTVL.

The chain combines TRBV4-1 with TRBJ2-7; a possible D gene is TRBD2 (5 bases). Trimming removed 1 base at V and 4 bases at J, with 11 bases between. The CDR3 sequence is 14 residues long. The V gene's germline CDR1 is MGHRA and CDR2 YSYEKL. The CDR3 region is CASSQGNGIYEQYF. The CDR3 DNA follows: TGCGCCAGCAGCCAAGGAAACGGGATTTACGAGCAGTACTTC.

The chain combines TRBV13 with TRBJ2-2, with D unresolved. Germline V lookup: CDR1 PRHDT, CDR2 FYEKMQ (reference sequence). The V gene lost 3 bases and the J gene lost 1 base, with 6 bases spanning the gap. The CDR3 is 14 residues long. The chain's CDR3 is CASSFWGNTGELFF. CDR3 nucleotide sequence: TGTGCCAGCAGCTTTTGGGGGAACACCGGGGAGCTGTTTTTT.

V and J are TRBV27 and TRBJ1-2, with D possibly being TRBD1 (6 bases). The V end lost 1 base, the J end lost 8 bases, and 11 bases lay between the germline ends. CDR3 size: 13 residues. Germline V gives CDR1 MNHEY, CDR2 SMNVEV (reference sequence). The CDR3 is CASSLFGGAGYTF. DNA of the CDR3: TGTGCCAGCAGTTTATTTGGGGGGGCGGGCTACACCTTC.

The gene calls are TRBV7-3 and TRBJ2-2; possible D gene TRBD1, 6 bases. Germline CDR1 and CDR2: SGHTA and FQGTGA. The CDR3 runs 14 residues. V was pared by 4 bases and J by 6 bases, with 12 bases between. The CDR3 DNA is TGTGCCAGCAGCTCAACAGGGAATCCCGGGGAGCTGTTTTTT. Residues: CASSSTGNPGELFF.

The chain joins TRBV4-3 to TRBJ1-6; D ambiguous. Trimming stripped 0 bases from V and 10 bases from J, with 13 bases between. CDR1 LGHNA and CDR2 YSLEER come from the germline V gene. The CDR3 loop spans 15 amino acids. For the CDR3, the DNA is TGCGCCAGCAGCCAAGAGGAGACCGCGGGGTCACCCCTCCACTTT. The encoded protein is CASSQEETAGSPLHF.

This clone was counted between two and nine times. This sequence joins TRBV28 and TRBJ2-6; TRBD1 might be the D (5 bases). The CDR3 runs 13 residues. CDR1 MDHEN and CDR2 SYDVKM come from the germline V gene. Trimming pared 10 bases from V and 2 bases from J, leaving 9 bases between. CDR3 protein: CATRVPGANVLTF. CDR3 bases: TGTGCCACCAGGGTCCCTGGGGCCAACGTCCTGACTTTC.

The chain is built from TRBV7-9 and TRBJ2-5, with 8 nucleotides matching TRBD2. Germline CDR1 is SEHNR and CDR2 is FQNEAQ (reference sequence). The V segment lost 4 bases and the J segment 2 bases; nucleotides outside the gene matches: 9. CDR3 size: 16 residues. The CDR3 here is CASSSLGSGAQETQYF. In nucleotides, the CDR3 is TGTGCCAGCAGCTCCCTAGGTAGCGGGGCACAAGAGACCCAGTACTTC.

This chain uses TRBV28 with TRBJ1-2; weak D call: TRBD1 (6 bases). V lost 4 bases to trimming and J lost 5 bases, with 14 bases between them. The CDR3 is 14 amino acids. The germline V gene has CDR1 MDHEN and CDR2 SYDVKM. The CDR3 is CASSYRDTEYGYTF. In DNA, the CDR3 is TGTGCCAGCAGTTACCGGGACACCGAGTATGGCTACACCTTC.

This CDR3 is CASSEMPSYEQYF. The CDR3 DNA is TGTGCCAGCAGTGAAATGCCCTCCTACGAGCAGTACTTC. The chain couples TRBV2 to TRBJ2-7; D remains ambiguous. V dropped 2 bases and J dropped 0 bases, with 5 bases sitting between them. The CDR3 is 13 amino acids. The germline V gene has CDR1 SNHLY and CDR2 FYNNEI.

J is TRBJ1-1 and V is TRBV27, with D uncertain. Germline lookup yields CDR1 MNHEY and CDR2 SMNVEV (reference sequence). Trimming pared 10 bases from V and 4 bases from J, leaving 19 bases between. This CDR3 spans 14 amino acids. Here the CDR3 reads CATMDGELSTEAFF. The CDR3 coding sequence is TGTGCCACTATGGACGGGGAGTTAAGCACTGAAGCTTTCTTT.

As to this clone: An end of the junction differs from the germline gene, which may be a read error. CDR3 sequence reads: CASSLSGLETQYF. For the CDR3, the DNA is TGTGCTAGCAGCTTATCCGGGTTGGAGACCCAGTACTTC. J is TRBJ2-5 and V is TRBV7-7; the D is unclear. This CDR3 has 13 amino acids. The germline CDR1 and CDR2 sequences are SSHAT and FNYEAQ (reference sequence). Filled out from reference TRBV7-7 and TRBJ2-5, the complete variable domain reads GAGVSQSPRYKVTKRGQDVTLRCDPISSHATLYWYQQALGQGPEFLTYFNYEAQPDKSGLPSDRFSAERPEGSISTLTIQRTEQRDSAMYRCASSLSGLETQYFGPGTRLLVL.

V and J are TRBV27 and TRBJ2-1, with TRBD2 identical over 11 bases. With 0 bases clipped from V and 5 bases from J, the junction kept 0 bases outside the gene matches. The CDR3 runs 15 residues. CDR1 is MNHEY, CDR2 SMNVEV, per germline (reference sequence). In DNA, the CDR3 is TGTGCCAGCAGTTTATCGGGACTAGCGGACAATGAGCAGTTCTTC. Translating gives CASSLSGLADNEQFF.

This clone ranks as medium-sized. Other DNA variants within this sample encode the same CDR3. The rearrangement joins TRBV28 to TRBJ2-7, with D possibly being TRBD2 (5 bases). This CDR3 is built from 13 residues. The ends were cut back, 7 bases at V and 2 bases at J, with 12 bases in the middle. CDR1 and CDR2 from the germline V gene are MDHEN and SYDVKM. This CDR3 reads CASKSTGTYEQYF. CDR3 nucleotide sequence: TGTGCCAGCAAAAGTACCGGGACCTACGAGCAGTACTTC.

The rearrangement joins TRBV19 to TRBJ2-2, with D perhaps given as TRBD1 or TRBD2 (5 bases each). This CDR3 contains 15 residues. Germline lookup yields CDR1 LNHDA and CDR2 SQIVND (reference sequence). V was pared by 3 bases and J by 1 base, with 9 bases between. CDR3 sequence reads: CASSIGAGNTGELFF. The CDR3 coding sequence is TGTGCCAGTAGTATCGGGGCAGGGAACACCGGGGAGCTGTTTTTT. The full variable domain, rest sourced from reference TRBV19 and TRBJ2-2, is DGGITQSPKYLFRKEGQNVTLSCEQNLNHDAMYWYRQDPGQGLRLIYYSQIVNDFQKGDIAEGYSVSREKKESFPLTVTSAQKNPTAFYLCASSIGAGNTGELFFGEGSRLTVL.

This clone came up once. J is TRBJ2-2 and V is TRBV9; 11 positions agree with TRBD2. V dropped 4 bases and J dropped 7; count of bases not matched to a gene: 12. Germline CDR1 SGDLS, CDR2 YYNGEE. The CDR3 contains 17 residues. In nucleotides, the CDR3 is TGTGCCAGCAGCCGCTCCTTAGCGGGAGGGCCGATCGGGGAGCTGTTTTTT. Translation: CASSRSLAGGPIGELFF.

This sequence joins TRBV6-1 and TRBJ2-7, with TRBD2 matching over 11 bases. Trimming cost V 7 bases and J 0 bases; bases outside gene matches: 5. This CDR3 has 15 residues. CDR1 is MNHNS and CDR2 is SASEGT in the germline V gene. The CDR3 loop reads CASMVGTSGSYEQYF. CDR3 DNA: TGTGCCAGCATGGTCGGGACTAGCGGCTCCTACGAGCAGTACTTC.